Detailed here is one T cell receptor (beta chain). Its antigen is not known. The sample is drawn from a study of cytomegalovirus exposure and HLA in healthy donors. Study-wide findings and caveats: For most TCR sequences rarity was the rule, although some public TCRs occurred in many donors. An Asian-associated ancestry cluster reportedly showed fewer N-insertions than the roughly 670-donor mean in a later analysis.

The CDR3 spans 16 residues. Primers included in the PCR were 60 Vbeta and 13 Jbeta primers. Methods used by the authors: Roughly 11 million shared chains were among the about 80 million unique TCR beta chains that a later analysis counted. Method: immunoSEQ multiplex PCR; TCRdb's copy keeps in-frame clones and lacks some. V, J and clone size reflect that table, while D and trimming were determined from the DNA. The repertoire holds about 54,000 clones, with 82% as singletons. The sequenced sample was PBMCs. The receptor's source is a woman younger than 35 in good health and CMV-seronegative. V and J are TRBV21-1 and TRBJ2-3; TRBD2 is the table's D call, not checked against the DNA. TRBV21-1 is reported as a pseudogene. The CDR3 nucleotides read TGTGCCAGCAGCAAAGTAAAGACTAGCATCTCAGATACGCAGTATTTT. Its protein product is CASSKVKTSISDTQYF.